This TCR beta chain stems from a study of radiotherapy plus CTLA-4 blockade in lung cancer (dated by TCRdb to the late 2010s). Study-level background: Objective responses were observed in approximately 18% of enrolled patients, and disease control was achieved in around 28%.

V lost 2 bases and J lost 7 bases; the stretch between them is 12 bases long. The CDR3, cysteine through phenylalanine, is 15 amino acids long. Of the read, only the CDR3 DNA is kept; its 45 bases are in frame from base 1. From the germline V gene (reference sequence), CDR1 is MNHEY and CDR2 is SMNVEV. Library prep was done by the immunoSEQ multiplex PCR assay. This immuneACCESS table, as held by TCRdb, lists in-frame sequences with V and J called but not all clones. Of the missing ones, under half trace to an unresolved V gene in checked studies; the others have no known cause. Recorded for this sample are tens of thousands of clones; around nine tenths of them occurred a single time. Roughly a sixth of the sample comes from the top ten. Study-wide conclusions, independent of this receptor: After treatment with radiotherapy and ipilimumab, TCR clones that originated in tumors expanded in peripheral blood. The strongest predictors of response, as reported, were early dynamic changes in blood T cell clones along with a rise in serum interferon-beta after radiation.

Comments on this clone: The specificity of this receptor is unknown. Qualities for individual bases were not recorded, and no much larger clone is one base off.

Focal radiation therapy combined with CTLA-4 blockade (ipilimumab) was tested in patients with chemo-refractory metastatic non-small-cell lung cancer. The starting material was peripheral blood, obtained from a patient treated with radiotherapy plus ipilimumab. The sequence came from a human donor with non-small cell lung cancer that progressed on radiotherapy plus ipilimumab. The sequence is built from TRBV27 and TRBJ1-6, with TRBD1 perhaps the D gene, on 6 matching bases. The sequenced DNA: TGTGCCAGCAGTTTAGGCCAGGGGTGGAATTCACCCCTCCACTTT. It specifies CASSLGQGWNSPLHF.